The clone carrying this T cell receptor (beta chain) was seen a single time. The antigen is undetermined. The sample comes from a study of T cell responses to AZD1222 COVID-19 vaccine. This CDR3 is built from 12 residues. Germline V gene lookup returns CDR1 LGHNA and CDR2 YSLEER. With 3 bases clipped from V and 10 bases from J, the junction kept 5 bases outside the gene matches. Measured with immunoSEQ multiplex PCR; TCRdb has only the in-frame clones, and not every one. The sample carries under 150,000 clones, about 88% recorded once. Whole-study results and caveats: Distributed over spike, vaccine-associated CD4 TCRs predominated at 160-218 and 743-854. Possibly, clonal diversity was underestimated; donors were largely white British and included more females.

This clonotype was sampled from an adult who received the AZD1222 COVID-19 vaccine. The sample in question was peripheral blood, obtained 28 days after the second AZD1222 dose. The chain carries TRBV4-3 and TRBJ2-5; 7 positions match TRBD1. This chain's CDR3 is CASSQGPGGQYF. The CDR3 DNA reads TGCGCCAGCAGCCAGGGTCCAGGGGGCCAGTACTTC.